The next 15 T cell receptor beta chains were all read from a single sample in a study of cytotoxic CD8 clonotypes in ibrutinib-treated CLL. Libraries were prepared by immunoSEQ multiplex PCR; TCRdb keeps only in-frame clonotypes and omits some of them. The sample includes some 200,000 clones, around 75% of them seen just once. This material consisted of PBMCs, taken after 12 months of ibrutinib treatment. The origin of the receptors is a human donor with chronic lymphocytic leukemia.

V is TRBV7-2 and J is TRBJ2-1; perhaps TRBD2 as D (5 bases). The germline V gene encodes CDR1 SGHTA and CDR2 FQGNSA. The germline V and J ends were trimmed by 1 base and 12 bases, with 19 bases remaining between them. The CDR3 totals 15 residues. The CDR3, as DNA: TGTGCCAGCAGCTTAGAGGTGGGAGCCGTGGTAGGGCAGTTCTTC. Encoded protein: CASSLEVGAVVGQFF. Using reference TRBV7-2 and TRBJ2-1 for the parts outside the CDR3, the full variable domain is GAGVSQSPSNKVTEKGKDVELRCDPISGHTALYWYRQSLGQGLEFLIYFQGNSAPDKSGLPSDRFSAERTGGSVSTLTIQRTQQEDSAVYLCASSLEVGAVVGQFFGPGTRLTVL.

The rearrangement links TRBV7-3 to TRBJ1-5; D is unclear. CDR1 is SGHTA, CDR2 FQGTGA, per germline. The CDR3 loop spans 15 amino acids. Trimming took off 5 bases at V and 4 bases at J, with 15 bases between the two ends. CDR3 nucleotide sequence: TGTGCCAGCAGCCCACGCGGCGCTGAGAATCAGCCCCAGCATTTT. Protein product: CASSPRGAENQPQHF.

The chain is built from TRBV25-1 and TRBJ1-5, with 10 bases fitting TRBD1. Per the germline V gene, CDR1 is MGHDK and CDR2 is SYGVNS. With V trimmed by 4 bases and J by 4 bases, 1 base remained unmatched. The CDR3 covers 14 residues. CDR3 in DNA: TGTGCCAGCAGTGCGGACAGGGGGAATCAGCCCCAGCATTTT. It specifies CASSADRGNQPQHF.

The rearrangement links TRBV28 to TRBJ2-7, with a tentative D call TRBD2 (6 bases). The V and J ends lost 7 bases and 2 bases respectively, with 18 bases between them. The CDR3 has 15 amino acids. Germline V gene data show CDR1 as MDHEN and CDR2 as SYDVKM. The DNA of the CDR3 is TGTGCCAGCACCCCTTGGAGCGGGCGGGCCTACGAGCAGTACTTC. Its translation: CASTPWSGRAYEQYF.

The rearrangement links TRBV5-1 to TRBJ2-7; D is perhaps TRBD1 or TRBD2 (6 bases each). Germline CDR1 is SGHRS and CDR2 is YFSETQ. Trimming left V 4 bases short and J 5 bases short, with 16 bases between. This CDR3 contains 14 residues. CDR3 loop: CASSRGGTLDEQYF. In DNA form, the CDR3 reads TGCGCCAGCAGCCGCGGCGGGACATTGGACGAGCAGTACTTC.

This chain links TRBV5-8 with TRBJ1-2; D remains unclear. Trimming pared 2 bases from V and 2 bases from J, leaving 4 bases between. The CDR3 loop spans 12 amino acids. CDR1 is SGHTS, CDR2 YDEGEE, per germline. The CDR3 region has the DNA TGTGCCAGCAGCTTTGAGAACTATGGCTACACCTTC. Translating it yields CASSFENYGYTF. The whole variable domain, remainder taken from reference TRBV5-8 and TRBJ1-2, is EAGVTQSPTHLIKTRGQQATLRCSPISGHTSVYWYQQALGLGLQFLLWYDEGEERNRGNFPPRFSGRQFPNYSSELNVNALELEDSALYLCASSFENYGYTFGSGTRLTVV.

The rearrangement links TRBV11-2 to TRBJ1-1; perhaps TRBD1 as D (5 bases). CDR3 length equals 14 residues. Trimming left V 8 bases short and J 4 bases short, with 17 bases between. CDR1 is SGHAT and CDR2 is FQNNGV in the germline V gene. The CDR3 nucleotides are TGTGCCAGCTCCTGGGCAGGGTTTGCCACTGAAGCTTTCTTT. It specifies CASSWAGFATEAFF.

The chain is built from TRBV10-3 and TRBJ1-2, with D possibly TRBD1 on 5 matching bases. Germline loops: CDR1 ENHRY, CDR2 SYGVKD. Trimming cost V 0 bases and J 6 bases, with 14 bases left between them. This CDR3 has 15 amino acids. The CDR3 sequence is CAISESTGPRNGYTF. The CDR3 bases are TGTGCCATCAGTGAGTCGACGGGGCCGCGGAATGGCTACACCTTC.

The chain uses TRBV30 and TRBJ2-5; tentatively, D is TRBD1 or TRBD2 (6 bases each). In germline, CDR1 is GTSNPN, CDR2 SVGIG (reference sequence). V lost 2 bases and J lost 0, with 13 bases in between. This CDR3 contains 15 residues. The CDR3 spells CAWSRGTLYQETQYF. The DNA for the CDR3 is TGTGCCTGGAGTCGGGGGACATTGTACCAAGAGACCCAGTACTTC.

This clone was detected only a few times. This chain uses TRBV4-2 with TRBJ2-3; weak D call: TRBD1 (6 bases). V lost 0 bases and J 9 bases, leaving 13 bases between the germline ends. The germline gives CDR1 LGHNA, CDR2 YNFKEQ. The CDR3 consists of 14 residues. CDR3 region: CASSQDLFRGTQYF. DNA for the CDR3: TGTGCCAGCAGCCAAGATCTATTCAGGGGAACGCAGTATTTT.

This chain connects TRBV30 to TRBJ2-5, with TRBD2 matching 13 bases. Per the germline V gene, CDR1 is GTSNPN and CDR2 is SVGIG (reference sequence). The CDR3 extends over 18 amino acids. The trim removed 1 base at V and 5 bases at J, leaving 13 bases unmatched. The CDR3 sequence is CAWSGQPGLAGYRETQYF. For the CDR3, the DNA is TGTGCCTGGAGTGGACAACCGGGACTAGCGGGGTACAGGGAGACCCAGTACTTC.

The chain joins TRBV29-1 to TRBJ1-1; D not certain. The germline gives CDR1 SQVTM, CDR2 ANQGSEA. The CDR3 is 11 amino acids. V gave up 7 bases and J gave up 2 bases, with 8 bases separating them. This CDR3 reads CSARVNTEAFF. CDR3 nucleotides: TGCAGCGCTAGGGTCAACACTGAAGCTTTCTTT.

The rearrangement joins TRBV30 to TRBJ2-5; D not certain. Trimming stripped 3 bases from V and 5 bases from J, with 10 bases between. The CDR3 sequence is 12 residues long. Germline CDR1 GTSNPN, CDR2 SVGIG (reference sequence). CDR3: CAWSHQWETQYF. CDR3 in DNA: TGTGCCTGGAGCCACCAGTGGGAGACCCAGTACTTC.

The chain joins TRBV5-1 to TRBJ1-2; weak D call: TRBD1 (5 bases). Per germline, CDR1 SGHRS and CDR2 YFSETQ. The V end was cut by 4 bases, the J end by 1 base, with 8 bases between. The CDR3 sequence is 13 residues long. The CDR3 DNA reads as TGCGCCAGCAGCAAACAGGTTAACTATGGCTACACCTTC. This gives the protein CASSKQVNYGYTF. Variable domain in full (rest from reference TRBV5-1 and TRBJ1-2): KAGVTQTPRYLIKTRGQQVTLSCSPISGHRSVSWYQQTPGQGLQFLFEYFSETQRNKGNFPGRFSGRQFSNSRSEMNVSTLELGDSALYLCASSKQVNYGYTFGSGTRLTVV.

The J gene is TRBJ2-1, the V gene TRBV2, with 10 bases identical to TRBD2. This CDR3 comprises 17 residues. V gave up 5 bases and J gave up 6 bases; unmatched junction bases: 13. The germline gives CDR1 SNHLY, CDR2 FYNNEI. The chain's CDR3 is CASSLERGGPGFNEQFF. DNA for the CDR3: TGTGCCAGCAGTCTGGAGCGGGGGGGCCCCGGTTTCAATGAGCAGTTCTTC.